The clone carrying this T cell receptor beta chain was recorded a few times. What it binds is unknown. As for treatment: oral pan-JAK inhibitor, 5-10 mg twice daily. The study team obtained lesional scalp punch biopsies and peripheral blood from alopecia areata patients. The V and J ends lost 2 bases and 5 bases respectively, with 5 bases between them. The CDR3 spans 12 residues. Germline lookup yields CDR1 LGHNA and CDR2 YNFKEQ. This specimen comes from a study of CD8+ T cells in alopecia areata. Extracted RNA was reverse transcribed into cDNA, the sequencing template. Only in-frame clones appear in the TCRdb table, and some are missing; sequencing was by immunoSEQ multiplex PCR. The sample has approximately 110,000 clones, approximately 54% seen once. Study observations and caveats: In scalp and blood during tofacitinib, many expanded lesional clones persisted.

Sequences were derived from CD8+ T cells sorted from blood, sampled at week 24, from a patient treated with tofacitinib. This TCR derives from a human donor with alopecia areata. The rearrangement uses TRBV4-2 and TRBJ2-3; a possible D gene is TRBD1 (5 bases). CDR3 DNA sequence: TGTGCCAGCAGCCAAACAGGAGATACGCAGTATTTT. Protein sequence: CASSQTGDTQYF.